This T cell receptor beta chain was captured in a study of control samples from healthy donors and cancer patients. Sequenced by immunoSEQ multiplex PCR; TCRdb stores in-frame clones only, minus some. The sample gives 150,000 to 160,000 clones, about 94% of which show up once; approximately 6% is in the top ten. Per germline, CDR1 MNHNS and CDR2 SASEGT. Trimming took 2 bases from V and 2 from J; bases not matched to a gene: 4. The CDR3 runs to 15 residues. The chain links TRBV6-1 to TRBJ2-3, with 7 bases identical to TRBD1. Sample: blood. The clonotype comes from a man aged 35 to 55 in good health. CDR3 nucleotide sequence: TGTGCCAGCAGTGAAAGGACAGGTAACACAGATACGCAGTATTTT. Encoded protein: CASSERTGNTDTQYF.